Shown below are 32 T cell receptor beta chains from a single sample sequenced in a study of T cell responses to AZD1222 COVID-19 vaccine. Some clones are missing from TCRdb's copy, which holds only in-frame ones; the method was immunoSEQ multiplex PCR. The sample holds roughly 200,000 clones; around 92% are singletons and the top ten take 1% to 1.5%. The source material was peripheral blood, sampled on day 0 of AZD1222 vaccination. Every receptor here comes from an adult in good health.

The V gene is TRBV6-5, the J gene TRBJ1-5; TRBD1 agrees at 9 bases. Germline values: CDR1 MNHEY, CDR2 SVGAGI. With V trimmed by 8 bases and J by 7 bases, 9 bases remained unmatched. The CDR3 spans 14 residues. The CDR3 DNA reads TGTGCCAGCGATGAACAGGGGGCTTGGCAGCCCCAGCATTTT. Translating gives CASDEQGAWQPQHF.

The CDR3 is CASSRRGWSTEAFF. In DNA form, the CDR3 reads TGTGCCAGCAGCCGTAGGGGCTGGAGCACTGAAGCTTTCTTT. The J gene is TRBJ1-1, the V gene TRBV11-1, with D possibly TRBD1 on 5 matching bases. This CDR3 is built from 14 residues. From germline, CDR1 is SGHAT and CDR2 FQDESV (reference sequence). The ends were cut back, 5 bases at V and 4 bases at J, with 14 bases in the middle.

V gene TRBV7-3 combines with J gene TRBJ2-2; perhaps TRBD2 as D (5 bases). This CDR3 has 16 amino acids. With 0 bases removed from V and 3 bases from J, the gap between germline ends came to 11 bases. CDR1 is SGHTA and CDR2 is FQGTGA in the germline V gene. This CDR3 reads CASSLTPGLHTGELFF. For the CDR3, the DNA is TGTGCCAGCAGCTTAACCCCGGGGTTGCACACCGGGGAGCTGTTTTTT.

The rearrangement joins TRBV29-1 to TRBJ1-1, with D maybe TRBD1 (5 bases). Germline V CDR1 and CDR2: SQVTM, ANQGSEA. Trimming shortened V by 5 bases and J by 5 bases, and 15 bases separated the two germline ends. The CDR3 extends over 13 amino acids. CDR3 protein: CSVLGLGVTEAFF. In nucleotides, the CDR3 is TGCAGCGTTTTGGGGTTGGGGGTGACTGAAGCTTTCTTT.

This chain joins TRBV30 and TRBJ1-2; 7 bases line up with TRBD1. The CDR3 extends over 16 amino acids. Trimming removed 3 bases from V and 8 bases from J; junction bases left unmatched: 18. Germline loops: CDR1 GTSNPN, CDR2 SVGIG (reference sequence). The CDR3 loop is CAWSLTTGPGVGGYTF. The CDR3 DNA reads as TGTGCCTGGAGCCTTACGACAGGGCCGGGGGTTGGGGGCTACACCTTC.

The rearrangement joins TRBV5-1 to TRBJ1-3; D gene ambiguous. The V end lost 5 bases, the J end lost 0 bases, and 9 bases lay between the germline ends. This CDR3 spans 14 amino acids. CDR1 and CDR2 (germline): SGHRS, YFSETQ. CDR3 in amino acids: CASSSGTSGNTIYF. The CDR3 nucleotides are TGCGCCAGCAGTTCGGGAACCTCTGGAAACACCATATATTTT.

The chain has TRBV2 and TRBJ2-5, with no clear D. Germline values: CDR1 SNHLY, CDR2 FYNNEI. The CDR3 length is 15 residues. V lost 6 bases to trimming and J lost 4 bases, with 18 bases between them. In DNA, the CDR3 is TGTGCCAGCAGAGCCGACATGGGAACCCGAGAGACCCAGTACTTC. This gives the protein CASRADMGTRETQYF.

The CDR3 is CSASRTDYNYGYTF. CDR3 DNA sequence: TGCAGTGCTAGTAGGACAGACTATAACTATGGCTACACCTTC. The chain joins TRBV20-1 to TRBJ1-2, with D possibly TRBD1 on 6 matching bases. Germline V gene lookup returns CDR1 DFQATT and CDR2 SNEGSKA (reference sequence). The CDR3 consists of 14 residues. V was cut by 3 bases and J by 1 base, with 12 bases left in between.

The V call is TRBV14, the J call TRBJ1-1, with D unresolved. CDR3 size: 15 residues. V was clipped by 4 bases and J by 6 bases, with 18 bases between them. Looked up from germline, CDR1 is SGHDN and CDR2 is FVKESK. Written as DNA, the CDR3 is TGTGCCAGCAGCCCCCTGGGGTATGAGGACGCTGAAGCTTTCTTT. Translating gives CASSPLGYEDAEAFF. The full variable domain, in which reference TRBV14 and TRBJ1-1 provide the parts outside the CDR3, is EAGVTQFPSHSVIEKGQTVTLRCDPISGHDNLYWYRRVMGKEIKFLLHFVKESKQDESGMPNNRFLAERTGGTYSTLKVQPAELEDSGVYFCASSPLGYEDAEAFFGQGTRLTVV.

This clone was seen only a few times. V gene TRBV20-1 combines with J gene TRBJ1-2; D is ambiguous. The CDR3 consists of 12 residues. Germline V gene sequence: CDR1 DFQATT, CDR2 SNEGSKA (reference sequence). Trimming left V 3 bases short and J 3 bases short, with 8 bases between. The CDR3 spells CSASLPDYGYTF. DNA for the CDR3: TGCAGTGCTAGTTTGCCGGACTATGGCTACACCTTC.

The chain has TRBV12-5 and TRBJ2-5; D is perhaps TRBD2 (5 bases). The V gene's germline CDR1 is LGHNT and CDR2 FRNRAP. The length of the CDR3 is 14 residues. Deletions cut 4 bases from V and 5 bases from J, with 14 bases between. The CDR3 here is CASGSVGRGETQYF. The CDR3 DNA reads TGTGCTAGTGGTTCCGTAGGGCGAGGGGAGACCCAGTACTTC.

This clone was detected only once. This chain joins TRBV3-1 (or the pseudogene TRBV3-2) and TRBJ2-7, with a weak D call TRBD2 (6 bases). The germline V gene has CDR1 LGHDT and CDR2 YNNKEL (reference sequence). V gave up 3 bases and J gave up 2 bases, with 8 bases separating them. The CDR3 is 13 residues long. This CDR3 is CASSHRGAYEQYF. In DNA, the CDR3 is TGTGCCAGCAGCCACCGCGGGGCCTACGAGCAGTACTTC.

CDR3 sequence (DNA): TGTGCCAGCAGCGCTTTCTCTGGAAACACCATATATTTT. It codes for CASSAFSGNTIYF. This chain connects TRBV7-9 to TRBJ1-3, with D uncertain. The CDR3 is 13 amino acids. V lost 5 bases to trimming and J lost 0 bases, with 5 bases between them. In germline, CDR1 is SEHNR, CDR2 FQNEAQ (reference sequence).

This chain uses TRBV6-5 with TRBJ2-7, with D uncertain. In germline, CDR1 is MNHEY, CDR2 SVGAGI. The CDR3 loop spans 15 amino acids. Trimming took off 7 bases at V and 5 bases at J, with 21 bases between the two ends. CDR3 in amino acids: CASNKGRAYHDEQYF. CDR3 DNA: TGTGCCAGCAACAAAGGTAGGGCCTATCATGACGAGCAGTACTTC.

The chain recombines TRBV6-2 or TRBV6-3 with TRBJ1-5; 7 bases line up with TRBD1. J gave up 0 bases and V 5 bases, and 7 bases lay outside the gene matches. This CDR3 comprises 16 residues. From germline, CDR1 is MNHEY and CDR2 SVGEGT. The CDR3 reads CASSAGTAASNQPQHF. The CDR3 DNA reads TGTGCCAGCAGTGCGGGGACAGCAGCTAGCAATCAGCCCCAGCATTTT.

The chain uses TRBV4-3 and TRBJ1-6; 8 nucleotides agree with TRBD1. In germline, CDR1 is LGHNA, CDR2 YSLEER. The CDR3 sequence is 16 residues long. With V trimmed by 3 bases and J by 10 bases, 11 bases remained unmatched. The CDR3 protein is CASSHTHDRGKSPLHF. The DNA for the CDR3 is TGCGCCAGCAGCCATACCCACGACAGGGGAAAATCACCCCTCCACTTT.

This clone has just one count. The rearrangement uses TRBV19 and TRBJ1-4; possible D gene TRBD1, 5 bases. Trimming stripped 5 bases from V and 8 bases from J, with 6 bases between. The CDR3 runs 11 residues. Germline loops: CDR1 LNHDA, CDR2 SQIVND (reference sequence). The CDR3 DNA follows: TGTGCCAGTAGTGGGGGGGAAAAACTGTTTTTT. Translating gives CASSGGEKLFF. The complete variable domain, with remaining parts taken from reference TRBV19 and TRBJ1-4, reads DGGITQSPKYLFRKEGQNVTLSCEQNLNHDAMYWYRQDPGQGLRLIYYSQIVNDFQKGDIAEGYSVSREKKESFPLTVTSAQKNPTAFYLCASSGGEKLFFGSGTQLSVL.

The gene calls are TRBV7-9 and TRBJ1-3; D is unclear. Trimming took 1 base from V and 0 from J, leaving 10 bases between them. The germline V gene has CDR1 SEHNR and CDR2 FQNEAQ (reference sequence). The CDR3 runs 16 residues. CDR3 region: CASSLGVKPSGNTIYF. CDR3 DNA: TGTGCCAGCAGCTTAGGAGTGAAGCCCTCTGGAAACACCATATATTTT.

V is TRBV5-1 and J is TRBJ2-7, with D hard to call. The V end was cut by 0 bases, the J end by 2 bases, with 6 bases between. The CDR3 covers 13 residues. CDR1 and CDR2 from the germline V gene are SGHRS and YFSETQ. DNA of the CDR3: TGCGCCAGCAGCTTGGCACAAGCCTACGAGCAGTACTTC. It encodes CASSLAQAYEQYF.

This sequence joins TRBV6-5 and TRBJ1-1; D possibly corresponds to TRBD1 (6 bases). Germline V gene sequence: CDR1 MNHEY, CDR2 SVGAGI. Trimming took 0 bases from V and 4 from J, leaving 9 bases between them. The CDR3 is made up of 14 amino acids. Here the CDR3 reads CASSYSGGSTEAFF. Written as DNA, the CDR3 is TGTGCCAGCAGTTACTCAGGGGGAAGCACTGAAGCTTTCTTT.

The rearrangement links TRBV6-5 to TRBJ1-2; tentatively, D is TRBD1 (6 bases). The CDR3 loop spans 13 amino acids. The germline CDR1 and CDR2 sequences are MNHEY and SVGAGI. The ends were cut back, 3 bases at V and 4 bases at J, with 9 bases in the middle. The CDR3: CASSYTGTYGYTF. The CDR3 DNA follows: TGTGCCAGCAGTTATACAGGGACCTATGGCTACACCTTC.

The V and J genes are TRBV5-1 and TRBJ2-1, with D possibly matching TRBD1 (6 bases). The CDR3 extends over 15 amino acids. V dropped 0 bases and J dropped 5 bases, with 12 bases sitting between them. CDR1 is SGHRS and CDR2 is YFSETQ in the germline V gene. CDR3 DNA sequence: TGCGCCAGCAGCTTGGAAGGGACAAATAACAATGAGCAGTTCTTC. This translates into CASSLEGTNNNEQFF. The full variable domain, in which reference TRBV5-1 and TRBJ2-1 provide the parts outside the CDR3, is KAGVTQTPRYLIKTRGQQVTLSCSPISGHRSVSWYQQTPGQGLQFLFEYFSETQRNKGNFPGRFSGRQFSNSRSEMNVSTLELGDSALYLCASSLEGTNNNEQFFGPGTRLTVL.

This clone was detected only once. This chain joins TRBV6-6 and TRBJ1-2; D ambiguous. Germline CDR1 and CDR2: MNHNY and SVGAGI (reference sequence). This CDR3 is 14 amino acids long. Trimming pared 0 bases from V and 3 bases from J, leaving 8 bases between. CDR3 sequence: CASSYSRRDYGYTF. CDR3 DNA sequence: TGTGCCAGCAGTTACTCGAGGCGGGACTATGGCTACACCTTC.

The CDR3 sequence is CASSLRITNTGELFF. The CDR3 region has the DNA TGTGCCAGCAGCCTCAGAATAACGAACACCGGGGAGCTGTTTTTT. V usage is TRBV5-5 and J usage is TRBJ2-2; D is undetermined. There are 15 residues in the CDR3. Germline V gene lookup returns CDR1 SGHKS and CDR2 YYEKEE (reference sequence). Trimming pared 4 bases from V and 0 bases from J, leaving 10 bases between.

DNA for the CDR3: TGTGCCAGCAGCGGGACTAACACAGATACGCAGTATTTT. Its translation is CASSGTNTDTQYF. V gene TRBV7-2 combines with J gene TRBJ2-3, with TRBD2 matching 7 bases. J was trimmed by 2 bases and V by 5 bases; bases with no gene match: 1. Germline V gene lookup returns CDR1 SGHTA and CDR2 FQGNSA. There are 13 residues in the CDR3.

CDR3 coding DNA: TGTGCCAGCAGCCCCAACCCAGGGGGCATGAACACTGAAGCTTTCTTT. Translation: CASSPNPGGMNTEAFF. The rearrangement uses TRBV7-9 and TRBJ1-1; 8 bases agree with TRBD1. This CDR3 region has 16 residues. Germline V gene sequence: CDR1 SEHNR, CDR2 FQNEAQ (reference sequence). The V gene end was trimmed by 5 bases and the J gene end by 0 bases; junction bases not matched to a gene: 8.

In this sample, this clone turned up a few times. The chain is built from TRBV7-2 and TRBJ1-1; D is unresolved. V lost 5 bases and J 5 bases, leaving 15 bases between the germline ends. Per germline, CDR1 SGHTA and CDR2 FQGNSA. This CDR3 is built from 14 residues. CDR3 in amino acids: CASSLSSKMTEAFF. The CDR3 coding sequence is TGTGCCAGCAGCCTCAGCAGTAAGATGACTGAAGCTTTCTTT. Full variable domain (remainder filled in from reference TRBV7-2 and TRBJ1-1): GAGVSQSPSNKVTEKGKDVELRCDPISGHTALYWYRQSLGQGLEFLIYFQGNSAPDKSGLPSDRFSAERTGGSVSTLTIQRTQQEDSAVYLCASSLSSKMTEAFFGQGTRLTVV.

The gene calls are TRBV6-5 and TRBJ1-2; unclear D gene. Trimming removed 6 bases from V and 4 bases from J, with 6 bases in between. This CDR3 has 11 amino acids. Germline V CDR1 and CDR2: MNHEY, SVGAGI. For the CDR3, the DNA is TGTGCCAGCAGGAACTCCTATGGCTACACCTTC. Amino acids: CASRNSYGYTF.

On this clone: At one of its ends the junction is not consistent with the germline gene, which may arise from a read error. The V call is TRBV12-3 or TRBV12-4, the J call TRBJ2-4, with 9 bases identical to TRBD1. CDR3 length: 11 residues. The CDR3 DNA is TGTGCCAGCAGGGGGGGACAGGGCCTACGGTTC. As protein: CASRGGQGLRF.

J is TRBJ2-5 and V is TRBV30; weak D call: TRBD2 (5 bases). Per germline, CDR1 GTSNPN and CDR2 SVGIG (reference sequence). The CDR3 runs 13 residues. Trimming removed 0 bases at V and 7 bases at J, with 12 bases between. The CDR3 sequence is CAWSVFPRGTQYF. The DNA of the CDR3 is TGTGCCTGGAGTGTGTTCCCTCGGGGGACCCAGTACTTC.

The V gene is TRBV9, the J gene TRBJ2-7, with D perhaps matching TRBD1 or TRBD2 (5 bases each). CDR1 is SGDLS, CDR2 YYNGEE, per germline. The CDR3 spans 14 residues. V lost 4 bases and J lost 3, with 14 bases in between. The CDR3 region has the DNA TGTGCCAGCAGCCCAGGAAAGGGACGCTACGAGCAGTACTTC. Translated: CASSPGKGRYEQYF.

CDR3 sequence: CASSPSGNGNTIYF. Here the CDR3 DNA reads TGTGCCAGCTCACCGTCTGGGAATGGAAACACCATATATTTT. This rearrangement joins TRBV18 to TRBJ1-3; D is unresolved. CDR3 length: 14 residues. Germline V lookup: CDR1 KGHSH, CDR2 LQKENI. Trimming left V 3 bases short and J 3 bases short, with 9 bases between.